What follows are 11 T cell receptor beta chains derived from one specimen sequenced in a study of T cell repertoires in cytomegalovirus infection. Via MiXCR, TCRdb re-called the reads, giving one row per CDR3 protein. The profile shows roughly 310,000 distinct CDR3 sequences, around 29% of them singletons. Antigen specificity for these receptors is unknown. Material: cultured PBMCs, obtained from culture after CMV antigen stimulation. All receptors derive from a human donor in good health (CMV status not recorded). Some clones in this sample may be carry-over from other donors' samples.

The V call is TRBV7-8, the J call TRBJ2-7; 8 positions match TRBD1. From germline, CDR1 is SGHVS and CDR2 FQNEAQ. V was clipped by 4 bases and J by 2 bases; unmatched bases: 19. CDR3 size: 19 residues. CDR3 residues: CASSYFGRVDRGVPYEQYF. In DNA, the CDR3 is TGTGCCAGCAGCTATTTCGGAAGAGTAGACAGGGGAGTACCCTACGAGCAGTACTTC.

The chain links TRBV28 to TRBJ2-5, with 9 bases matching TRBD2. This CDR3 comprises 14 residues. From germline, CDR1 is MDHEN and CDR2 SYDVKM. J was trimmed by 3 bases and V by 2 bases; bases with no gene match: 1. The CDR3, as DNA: TGTGCCAGCAGTTTAGGGACTAGCAAAGAGACCCAGTACTTC. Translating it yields CASSLGTSKETQYF.

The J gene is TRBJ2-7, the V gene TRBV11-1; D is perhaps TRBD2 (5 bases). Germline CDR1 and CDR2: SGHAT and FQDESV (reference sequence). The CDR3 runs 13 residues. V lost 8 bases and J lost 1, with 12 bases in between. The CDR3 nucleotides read TGTGCCAGCGGGAGACCCACGTCCTACGAGCAGTACTTC. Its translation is CASGRPTSYEQYF. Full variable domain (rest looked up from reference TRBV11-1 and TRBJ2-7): EAEVAQSPRYKITEKSQAVAFWCDPISGHATLYWYRQILGQGPELLVQFQDESVVDDSQLPKDRFSAERLKGVDSTLKIQPAELGDSAMYLCASGRPTSYEQYFGPGTRLTVT.

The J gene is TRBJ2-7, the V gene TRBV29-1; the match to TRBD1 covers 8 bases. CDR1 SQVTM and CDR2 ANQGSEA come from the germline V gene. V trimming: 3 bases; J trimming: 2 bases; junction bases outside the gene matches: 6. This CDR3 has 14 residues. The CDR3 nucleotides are TGCAGCGTTGATTCAACAGGGGGGACCTACGAGCAGTACTTC. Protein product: CSVDSTGGTYEQYF.

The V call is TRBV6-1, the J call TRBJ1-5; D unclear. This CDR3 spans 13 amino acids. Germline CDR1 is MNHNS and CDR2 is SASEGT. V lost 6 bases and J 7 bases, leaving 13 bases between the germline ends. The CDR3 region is CASSTTMGQPQHF. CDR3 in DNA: TGTGCCAGCAGCACTACCATGGGCCAGCCCCAGCATTTT.

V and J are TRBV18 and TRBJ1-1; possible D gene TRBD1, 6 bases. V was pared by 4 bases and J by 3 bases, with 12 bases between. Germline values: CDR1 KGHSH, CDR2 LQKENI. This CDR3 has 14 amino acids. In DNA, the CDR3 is TGTGCCAGCTCACTGAACCAGGGGTACACTGAAGCTTTCTTT. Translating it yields CASSLNQGYTEAFF.

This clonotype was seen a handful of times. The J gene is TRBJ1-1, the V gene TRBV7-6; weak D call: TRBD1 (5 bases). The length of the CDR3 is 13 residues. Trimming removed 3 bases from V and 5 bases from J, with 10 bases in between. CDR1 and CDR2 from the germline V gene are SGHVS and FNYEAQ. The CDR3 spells CASSLLQETEAFF. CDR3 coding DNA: TGTGCCAGCAGCTTGCTACAGGAGACTGAAGCTTTCTTT.

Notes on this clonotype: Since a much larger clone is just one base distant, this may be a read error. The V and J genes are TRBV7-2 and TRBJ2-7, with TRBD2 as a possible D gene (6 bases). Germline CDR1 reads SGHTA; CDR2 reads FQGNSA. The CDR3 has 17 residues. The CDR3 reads CASGLAPLTSLSYEQYF. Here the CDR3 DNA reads TGTGCCAGCGGCTTAGCCCCTTTGACTAGTCTCTCCTACGAGCAGTACTTC. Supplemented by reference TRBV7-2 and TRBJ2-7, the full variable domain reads GAGVSQSPSNKVTEKGKDVELRCDPISGHTALYWYRQSLGQGLEFLIYFQGNSAPDKSGLPSDRFSAERTGGSVSTLTIQRTQQEDSAVYLCASGLAPLTSLSYEQYFGPGTRLTVT.

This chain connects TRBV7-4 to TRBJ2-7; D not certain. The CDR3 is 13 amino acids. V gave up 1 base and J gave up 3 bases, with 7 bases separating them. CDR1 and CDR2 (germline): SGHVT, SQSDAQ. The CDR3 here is CASSLDEHYEQYF. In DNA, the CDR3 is TGTGCCAGCAGCTTAGACGAACACTACGAGCAGTACTTC. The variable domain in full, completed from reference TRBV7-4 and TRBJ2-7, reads GAGVSQSPRYKVAKRGRDVALRCDSISGHVTLYWYRQTLGQGSEVLTYSQSDAQRDKSGRPSGRFSAERPERSVSTLKIQRTEQGDSAVYLCASSLDEHYEQYFGPGTRLTVT.

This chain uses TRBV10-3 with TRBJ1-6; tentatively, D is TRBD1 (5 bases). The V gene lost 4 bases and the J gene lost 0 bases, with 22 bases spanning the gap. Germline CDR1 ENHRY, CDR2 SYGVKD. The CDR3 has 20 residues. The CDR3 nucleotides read TGTGCCATCAGTGTCGACGCGGGGCCATCACAAAGCTCCTATAATTCACCCCTCCACTTT. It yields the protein CAISVDAGPSQSSYNSPLHF.

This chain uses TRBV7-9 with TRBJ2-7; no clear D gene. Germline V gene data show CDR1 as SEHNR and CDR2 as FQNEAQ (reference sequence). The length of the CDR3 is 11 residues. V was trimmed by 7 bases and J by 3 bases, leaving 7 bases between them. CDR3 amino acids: CASTLNYEQYF. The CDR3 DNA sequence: TGTGCCAGCACCCTGAACTACGAGCAGTACTTC. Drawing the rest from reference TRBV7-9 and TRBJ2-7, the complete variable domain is DTGVSQNPRHKITKRGQNVTFRCDPISEHNRLYWYRQTLGQGPEFLTYFQNEAQLEKSRLLSDRFSAERPKGSFSTLEIQRTEQGDSAMYLCASTLNYEQYFGPGTRLTVT.